A single sample gave rise to the 32 T cell receptor beta chains below, sequenced in a study of STAT5B mutations in CD4+ large granular lymphocyte leukemia. Using immunoSEQ multiplex PCR, the repertoire was profiled, and TCRdb retains in-frame clones only, with some absent. This table has approximately 25,000 clones, about 70% appearing once. Material for sequencing was CD4+ T cells from blood buffy coats. All receptors derive from a human donor in good health.

This clone has only one observation. The chain links TRBV28 to TRBJ2-6, with a weak D call TRBD1 (6 bases). CDR3 length equals 15 residues. From germline, CDR1 is MDHEN and CDR2 SYDVKM. The V gene lost 4 bases and the J gene lost 4 bases, with 11 bases spanning the gap. Here the CDR3 reads CASSYQGSGANVLTF. The CDR3 DNA reads TGTGCCAGCAGTTATCAGGGGAGCGGGGCCAACGTCCTGACTTTC.

The chain is built from TRBV6-1 and TRBJ2-7; 7 nucleotides match TRBD1. Germline V lookup: CDR1 MNHNS, CDR2 SASEGT. V was clipped by 3 bases and J by 6 bases; unmatched bases: 8. The CDR3 has 14 amino acids. The CDR3 is CASSDLDRKGEQYV. The DNA of the CDR3 is TGTGCCAGCAGTGATCTGGACAGGAAGGGCGAGCAGTACGTC.

V gene TRBV5-6 combines with J gene TRBJ1-1; D is unresolved. Trimming pared 6 bases from V and 0 bases from J, leaving 9 bases between. This CDR3 is built from 13 residues. The germline V gene encodes CDR1 SGHDT and CDR2 YYEEEE. CDR3 sequence (DNA): TGTGCCAGCACAGGACGGCTGAACACTGAAGCTTTCTTT. This translates into CASTGRLNTEAFF.

The rearrangement joins TRBV19 to TRBJ1-2; TRBD1 aligns across 7 bases. Per germline, CDR1 LNHDA and CDR2 SQIVND (reference sequence). V lost 4 bases and J lost 6; bases outside the gene matches: 8. The CDR3 runs to 14 residues. As DNA, the CDR3 is TGTGCCAGTAGTACGTCGAGGGGGCTAAATGGCTACACCTTC. This translates into CASSTSRGLNGYTF.

This sequence joins TRBV4-2 and TRBJ2-2, with D unresolved. V lost 1 base and J 6 bases, leaving 9 bases between the germline ends. In germline, CDR1 is LGHNA, CDR2 YNFKEQ. The length of the CDR3 is 14 residues. The CDR3 loop is CASSQGQTPGELFF. The CDR3 nucleotides are TGTGCCAGCAGCCAAGGACAAACGCCCGGGGAGCTGTTTTTT.

This chain links TRBV7-8 with TRBJ1-1; 8 bases fit TRBD1. The germline CDR1 and CDR2 sequences are SGHVS and FQNEAQ. Trimming removed 0 bases from V and 1 base from J; junction bases left unmatched: 10. The CDR3 is 18 amino acids. CDR3 in DNA: TGTGCCAGCAGCTTAGCCCGGGACAGGATAATGGCGAACACTGAAGCTTTCTTT. It is translated as CASSLARDRIMANTEAFF.

The chain links TRBV5-6 to TRBJ1-4; D unresolved. Germline V gene data show CDR1 as SGHDT and CDR2 as YYEEEE. V was shortened by 4 bases and J by 4 bases, with 14 bases between the two germline ends. The CDR3 loop spans 15 amino acids. The CDR3 protein is CASSPNRALNEKLFF. The CDR3 DNA reads as TGTGCCAGCAGCCCCAATCGAGCCCTTAATGAAAAACTGTTTTTT.

The CDR3 loop reads CASLDRGLRGNQPQHF. The DNA for the CDR3 is TGTGCCAGCCTAGACAGGGGATTGAGGGGTAATCAGCCCCAGCATTTT. The gene calls are TRBV28 and TRBJ1-5; 8 positions agree with TRBD1. This CDR3 is built from 16 residues. The J segment lost 4 bases and the V segment lost 8 bases, leaving 13 bases of the junction unmatched. CDR1 is MDHEN, CDR2 SYDVKM, per germline.

This chain uses TRBV9 with TRBJ2-3, with 7 nucleotides matching TRBD2. Germline V lookup: CDR1 SGDLS, CDR2 YYNGEE. Trimming cost V 4 bases and J 3 bases; bases outside gene matches: 11. The CDR3 length is 16 residues. The CDR3 DNA is TGTGCCAGCAGCCCCCGGACTAGGTCTACAACAGATACGCAGTATTTT. It translates to CASSPRTRSTTDTQYF.

This clone was observed once. This sequence joins TRBV6-6 and TRBJ2-6; D not resolved. The CDR3 is 16 residues long. The germline V and J ends were trimmed by 7 bases and 0 bases, with 13 bases remaining between them. CDR1 and CDR2 (germline): MNHNY, SVGAGI (reference sequence). The CDR3 DNA reads as TGTGCCAGCAACAACCAGCCCCCCTCTGGGGCCAACGTCCTGACTTTC. It codes for CASNNQPPSGANVLTF.

This chain links TRBV4-2 with TRBJ2-1; 7 bases match TRBD2. V was clipped by 0 bases and J by 14 bases; unmatched bases: 13. Germline CDR1 reads LGHNA; CDR2 reads YNFKEQ. The CDR3 totals 15 residues. CDR3 in DNA: TGTGCCAGCAGCCAAGATGGGGCGGGAGCCCTCCTTAAGTTCTTC. This encodes CASSQDGAGALLKFF.

The CDR3 sequence: CSARKQQEAFF. The DNA of the CDR3 is TGCAGTGCTAGGAAACAGCAAGAAGCTTTCTTT. The V and J genes are TRBV20-1 and TRBJ1-1; D is unresolved. Trimming stripped 3 bases from V and 8 bases from J, with 10 bases between. Per germline, CDR1 DFQATT and CDR2 SNEGSKA (reference sequence). The CDR3 has 11 residues.

The rearrangement joins TRBV27 to TRBJ2-2; no clear D. The V end was cut by 0 bases, the J end by 5 bases, with 13 bases between. The CDR3 runs to 16 residues. Germline assignment: CDR1 MNHEY and CDR2 SMNVEV (reference sequence). In DNA, the CDR3 is TGTGCCAGCAGTTTATCGAAGGTCTGGGGAACCGGGGAGCTGTTTTTT. Encoded protein: CASSLSKVWGTGELFF.

On this clone itself: This sample also contains other DNA sequences that code for the same CDR3. The CDR3: CASSHRGTDTQYF. CDR3 DNA sequence: TGCGCCAGCAGCCATAGGGGCACAGATACGCAGTATTTT. The chain carries TRBV4-3 and TRBJ2-3; D not certain. This CDR3 is 13 amino acids long. V dropped 3 bases and J dropped 1 base, with 5 bases sitting between them. Germline V CDR1 and CDR2: LGHNA, YSLEER.

The chain is built from TRBV6-5 and TRBJ1-2, with D maybe TRBD1 (5 bases). Trimming removed 5 bases from V and 3 bases from J, with 10 bases in between. The length of the CDR3 is 13 residues. Looked up from germline, CDR1 is MNHEY and CDR2 is SVGAGI. The CDR3 spells CASSRGVYYGYTF. The DNA of the CDR3 is TGTGCCAGCAGTAGAGGGGTCTACTATGGCTACACCTTC.

This chain joins TRBV5-1 and TRBJ1-3, with D maybe TRBD1 (6 bases). The V gene's germline CDR1 is SGHRS and CDR2 YFSETQ. V dropped 0 bases and J dropped 0 bases, with 13 bases sitting between them. This CDR3 contains 17 residues. This chain's CDR3 is CASSLGVRGDSGNTIYF. The CDR3 bases are TGCGCCAGCAGCTTGGGGGTCAGGGGAGACTCTGGAAACACCATATATTTT.

The chain uses TRBV19 and TRBJ1-2, with D unresolved. Germline lookup yields CDR1 LNHDA and CDR2 SQIVND (reference sequence). The CDR3 is made up of 14 amino acids. With 3 bases removed from V and 8 bases from J, the gap between germline ends came to 16 bases. CDR3 nucleotides: TGTGCCAGTAGTATGGTCGGCCTACGTAGGGGCTACACCTTC. Translated, it gives CASSMVGLRRGYTF.

The chain couples TRBV21-1 to TRBJ1-3. TRBV21-1 represents a pseudogene. The CDR3 runs 14 residues. CDR3 coding DNA: TGTGCCAGCCCCCTCGCCCCCTCTGGAAACACCATATATTTT. Its translation is CASPLAPSGNTIYF.

The chain carries TRBV6-1 and TRBJ1-5; possibly TRBD1 for D (5 bases). Deletions cut 6 bases from V and 5 bases from J, with 11 bases between. In germline, CDR1 is MNHNS, CDR2 SASEGT. The CDR3 loop spans 13 amino acids. The CDR3, as DNA: TGTGCCAGCAGGTCAGGGAGTTATCAGCCCCAGCATTTT. Translation gives CASRSGSYQPQHF.

The CDR3 reads CASSLVTSPPWVGELFF. In DNA, the CDR3 is TGTGCCAGCAGCTTAGTCACTAGCCCACCTTGGGTCGGGGAGCTGTTTTTT. The V call is TRBV13, the J call TRBJ2-2; maybe TRBD2 (6 bases). CDR1 is PRHDT and CDR2 is FYEKMQ in the germline V gene (reference sequence). V shed 1 base and J shed 7 bases, with 19 bases lying between them. The CDR3 contains 17 residues.

In its sample, this clone was seen a few times. The V and J genes are TRBV2 and TRBJ1-4, with D unclear. Germline values: CDR1 SNHLY, CDR2 FYNNEI. The CDR3 extends over 15 amino acids. The V end was cut by 6 bases, the J end by 0 bases, with 11 bases between. The CDR3 here is CASSINHATNEKLFF. As DNA, the CDR3 is TGTGCCAGCAGCATAAACCATGCAACTAATGAAAAACTGTTTTTT.

V usage is TRBV5-1 and J usage is TRBJ1-4; TRBD1 matches at 8 bases. Losses at the gene ends were 3 bases for V and 8 bases for J; bases not matched to a gene: 6. The CDR3 has 14 residues. The germline CDR1 and CDR2 sequences are SGHRS and YFSETQ. CDR3: CASSSGQGGEKLFF. The DNA of the CDR3 is TGCGCCAGCAGCTCCGGACAGGGTGGAGAAAAACTGTTTTTT. Looking up the rest from reference TRBV5-1 and TRBJ1-4 gives the full variable domain: KAGVTQTPRYLIKTRGQQVTLSCSPISGHRSVSWYQQTPGQGLQFLFEYFSETQRNKGNFPGRFSGRQFSNSRSEMNVSTLELGDSALYLCASSSGQGGEKLFFGSGTQLSVL.

This chain connects TRBV28 to TRBJ2-7, with 10 bases matching TRBD1. There are 13 residues in the CDR3. Trimming at V came to 8 bases and at J to 7 bases, leaving 8 bases not matched to a gene. From germline, CDR1 is MDHEN and CDR2 SYDVKM. The CDR3 spells CASHGTGDEEQYF. DNA for the CDR3: TGTGCCAGCCACGGGACAGGGGATGAGGAGCAGTACTTC.

This chain connects TRBV7-2 to TRBJ2-5; no clear D gene. The CDR3 has 13 amino acids. CDR1 is SGHTA and CDR2 is FQGNSA in the germline V gene. V was cut by 5 bases and J by 2 bases, with 9 bases left in between. Written as DNA, the CDR3 is TGTGCCAGCAGCAGAGACTCGCAAGAGACCCAGTACTTC. Its protein is CASSRDSQETQYF.

This clone is a singleton in its sample. The V call is TRBV5-1, the J call TRBJ1-6; possible D gene TRBD1, 5 bases. The CDR3 consists of 15 residues. The germline V gene encodes CDR1 SGHRS and CDR2 YFSETQ. Between the trimmed V and J ends, which lost 0 bases and 7 bases, there was a span of 11 bases. The DNA of the CDR3 is TGCGCCAGCAGCTTGGACAGGACCGAGAATTCACCCCTCCACTTT. Translation gives CASSLDRTENSPLHF.

The gene calls are TRBV18 and TRBJ2-5; D not resolved. V was cut by 5 bases and J by 2 bases, with 3 bases left in between. The CDR3 has 11 amino acids. Germline V gives CDR1 KGHSH, CDR2 LQKENI. CDR3 amino acids: CASSFQETQYF. The CDR3 DNA sequence: TGTGCCAGCTCATTTCAAGAGACCCAGTACTTC.

This clone was detected only once. This rearrangement joins TRBV6-1 to TRBJ1-5, with D unclear. CDR1 MNHNS and CDR2 SASEGT come from the germline V gene. The CDR3 contains 13 residues. V lost 3 bases, J lost 9 bases, and 12 bases lay in between. The CDR3 is CASSDYIFGPQHF. CDR3 bases: TGTGCCAGCAGTGACTACATCTTTGGGCCCCAGCATTTT.

This chain joins TRBV5-4 and TRBJ1-4; a weak D match, TRBD1 (6 bases). Germline assignment: CDR1 SGHNT and CDR2 YYREEE (reference sequence). The CDR3 extends over 15 amino acids. V shed 4 bases and J shed 6 bases, with 16 bases lying between them. The CDR3 bases are TGTGCCAGCAGCCTGGAACAGGGTGTGGATGAAAAACTGTTTTTT. Protein product: CASSLEQGVDEKLFF.

The rearrangement joins TRBV5-1 to TRBJ2-5, with TRBD2 identical over 11 bases. CDR1 is SGHRS and CDR2 is YFSETQ in the germline V gene. This CDR3 is 18 amino acids long. The V segment lost 3 bases and the J segment 2 bases; nucleotides outside the gene matches: 12. This CDR3 reads CASSSQGSGGAWQETQYF. The DNA for the CDR3 is TGCGCCAGCAGCTCCCAGGGTAGCGGGGGGGCCTGGCAAGAGACCCAGTACTTC.

The V gene is TRBV10-3, the J gene TRBJ1-6; D remains unclear. Looked up from germline, CDR1 is ENHRY and CDR2 is SYGVKD. The CDR3 runs 13 residues. The V and J ends lost 6 bases and 9 bases respectively, with 12 bases between them. The CDR3 loop reads CAIRHSVGSPLHF. The CDR3 region has the DNA TGTGCCATCAGACACAGCGTCGGTTCACCCCTCCACTTT.

This clone was seen just once. The chain employs TRBV6-5 and TRBJ2-2; 10 bases match TRBD2. The CDR3 has 15 residues. CDR1 is MNHEY, CDR2 SVGAGI, per germline. Germline trimming cut 6 bases from V and 7 bases from J; bases unmatched to any gene: 8. CDR3: CASRRSSGSGGELFF. CDR3 sequence (DNA): TGTGCCAGCAGGCGATCTAGCGGGAGTGGCGGGGAGCTGTTTTTT.

This chain links TRBV9 with TRBJ2-7; D tentatively reads TRBD1 or TRBD2 (5 bases each). V gave up 3 bases and J gave up 6 bases, with 7 bases separating them. The CDR3 is made up of 11 amino acids. Germline V gene lookup returns CDR1 SGDLS and CDR2 YYNGEE. CDR3 nucleotides: TGTGCCAGCAGCGCCGGGACCGAGCAGTACGTC. Its translation: CASSAGTEQYV.